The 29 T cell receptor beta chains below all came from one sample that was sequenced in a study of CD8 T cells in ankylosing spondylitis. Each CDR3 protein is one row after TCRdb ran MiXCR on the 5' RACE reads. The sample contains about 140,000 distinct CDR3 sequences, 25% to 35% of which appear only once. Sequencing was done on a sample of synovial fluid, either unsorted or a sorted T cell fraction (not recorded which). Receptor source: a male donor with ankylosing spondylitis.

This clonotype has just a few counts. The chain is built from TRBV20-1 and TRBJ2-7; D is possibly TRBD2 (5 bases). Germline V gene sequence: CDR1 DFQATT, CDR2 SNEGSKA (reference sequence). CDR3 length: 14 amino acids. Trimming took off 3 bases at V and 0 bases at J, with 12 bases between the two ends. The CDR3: CSARGRSGSYEQYF. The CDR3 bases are TGCAGTGCTAGGGGTAGAAGCGGCTCCTACGAGCAGTACTTC.

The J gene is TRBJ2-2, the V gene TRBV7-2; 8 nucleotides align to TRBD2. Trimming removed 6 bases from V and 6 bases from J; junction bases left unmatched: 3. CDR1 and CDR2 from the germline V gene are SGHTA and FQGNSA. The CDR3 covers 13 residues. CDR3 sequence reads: CASSSSGAGELFF. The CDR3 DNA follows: TGTGCCAGCAGTAGTAGCGGGGCCGGGGAGCTGTTTTTT.

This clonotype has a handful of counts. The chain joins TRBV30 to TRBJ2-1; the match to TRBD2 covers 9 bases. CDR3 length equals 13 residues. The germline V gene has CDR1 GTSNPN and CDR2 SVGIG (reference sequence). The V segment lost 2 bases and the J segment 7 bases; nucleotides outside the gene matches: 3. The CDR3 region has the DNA TGTGCCTGGAGTAGCCTAGCGGGGAATGAGCAGTTCTTC. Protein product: CAWSSLAGNEQFF.

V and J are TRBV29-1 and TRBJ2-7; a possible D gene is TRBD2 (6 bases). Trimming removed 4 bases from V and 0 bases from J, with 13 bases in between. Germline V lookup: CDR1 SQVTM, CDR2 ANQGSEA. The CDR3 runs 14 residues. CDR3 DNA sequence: TGCAGCGTTGCCCTGACTAGTTCCTCCTACGAGCAGTACTTC. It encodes CSVALTSSSYEQYF.

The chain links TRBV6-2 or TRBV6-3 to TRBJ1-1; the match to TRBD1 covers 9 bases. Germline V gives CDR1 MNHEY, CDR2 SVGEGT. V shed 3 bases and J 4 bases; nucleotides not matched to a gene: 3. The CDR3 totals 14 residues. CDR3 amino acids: CASSYRTGVTEAFF. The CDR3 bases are TGTGCCAGCAGTTATCGGACAGGGGTCACTGAAGCTTTCTTT.

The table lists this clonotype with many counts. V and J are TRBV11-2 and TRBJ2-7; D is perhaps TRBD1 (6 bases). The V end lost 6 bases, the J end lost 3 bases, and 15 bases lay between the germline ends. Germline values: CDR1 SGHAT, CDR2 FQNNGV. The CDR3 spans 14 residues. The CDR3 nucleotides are TGTGCCAGCAGGCCCGTAGGCAGGGGCTACGAGCAGTACTTC. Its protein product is CASRPVGRGYEQYF.

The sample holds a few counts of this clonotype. The DNA of the CDR3 is TGTGCCAGCAGTTTTACAGGGGGCAATCAGCCCCAGCATTTT. This gives the protein CASSFTGGNQPQHF. This rearrangement joins TRBV12-3 or TRBV12-4 to TRBJ1-5, with 7 bases aligning to TRBD1. Trimming cost V 3 bases and J 2 bases; bases outside gene matches: 1. This CDR3 is built from 14 residues.

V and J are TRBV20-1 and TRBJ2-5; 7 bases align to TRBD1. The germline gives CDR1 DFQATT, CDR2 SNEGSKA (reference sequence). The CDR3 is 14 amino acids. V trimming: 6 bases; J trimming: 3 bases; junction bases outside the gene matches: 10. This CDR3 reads CSALTGTAEETQYF. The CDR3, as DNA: TGCAGTGCGCTGACCGGGACAGCAGAAGAGACCCAGTACTTC.

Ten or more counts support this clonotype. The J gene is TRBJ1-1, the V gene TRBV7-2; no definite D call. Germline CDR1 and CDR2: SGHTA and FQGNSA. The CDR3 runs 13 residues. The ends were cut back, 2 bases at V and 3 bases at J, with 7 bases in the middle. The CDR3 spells CASSLWVYTEAFF. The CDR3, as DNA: TGTGCCAGCAGCTTATGGGTGTACACTGAAGCTTTCTTT.

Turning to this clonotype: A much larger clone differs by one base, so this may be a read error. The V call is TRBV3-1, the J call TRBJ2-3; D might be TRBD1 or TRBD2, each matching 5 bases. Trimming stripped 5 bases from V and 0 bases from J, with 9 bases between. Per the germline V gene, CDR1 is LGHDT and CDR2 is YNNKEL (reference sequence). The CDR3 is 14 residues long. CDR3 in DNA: TGTGCCAGCAGCACCAGGGACAGCACAGATACGCAGTATTTT. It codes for CASSTRDSTDTQYF.

As DNA, the CDR3 is TGTGCCAGCAGCTTACTAGGGACTACGGGGGAGCAGTACTTC. This codes for CASSLLGTTGEQYF. The chain has TRBV5-5 and TRBJ2-7; 7 bases fit TRBD2. The CDR3 is made up of 14 amino acids. The V gene's germline CDR1 is SGHKS and CDR2 YYEKEE (reference sequence). V trimming: 2 bases; J trimming: 7 bases; junction bases outside the gene matches: 9.

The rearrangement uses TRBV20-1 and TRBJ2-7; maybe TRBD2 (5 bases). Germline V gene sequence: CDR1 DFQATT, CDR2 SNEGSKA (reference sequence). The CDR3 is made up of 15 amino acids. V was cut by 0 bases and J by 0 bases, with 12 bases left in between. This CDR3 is CSAREGKRSSYEQYF. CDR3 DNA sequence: TGCAGTGCTAGAGAAGGGAAGCGGAGCTCCTACGAGCAGTACTTC.

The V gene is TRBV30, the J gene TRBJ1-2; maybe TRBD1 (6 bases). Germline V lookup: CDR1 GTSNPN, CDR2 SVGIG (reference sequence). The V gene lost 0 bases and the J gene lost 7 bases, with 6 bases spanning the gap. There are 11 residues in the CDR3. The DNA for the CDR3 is TGTGCCTGGAGTGTAGGGGGTGGCTACACCTTC. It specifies CAWSVGGGYTF.

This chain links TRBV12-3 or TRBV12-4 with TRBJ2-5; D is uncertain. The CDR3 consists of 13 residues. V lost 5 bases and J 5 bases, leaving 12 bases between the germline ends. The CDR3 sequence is CASSGSTGETQYF. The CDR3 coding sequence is TGTGCCAGCAGTGGCAGTACGGGCGAGACCCAGTACTTC.

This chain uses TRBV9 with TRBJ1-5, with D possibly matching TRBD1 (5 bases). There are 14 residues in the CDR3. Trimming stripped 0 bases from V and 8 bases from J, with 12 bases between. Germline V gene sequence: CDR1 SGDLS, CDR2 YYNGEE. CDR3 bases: TGTGCCAGCAGCGTAGGTACAGGTCCGGAGCCCCAGCATTTT. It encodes CASSVGTGPEPQHF. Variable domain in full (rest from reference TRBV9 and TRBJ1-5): DSGVTQTPKHLITATGQRVTLRCSPRSGDLSVYWYQQSLDQGLQFLIQYYNGEERAKGNILERFSAQQFPDLHSELNLSSLELGDSALYFCASSVGTGPEPQHFGDGTRLSIL.

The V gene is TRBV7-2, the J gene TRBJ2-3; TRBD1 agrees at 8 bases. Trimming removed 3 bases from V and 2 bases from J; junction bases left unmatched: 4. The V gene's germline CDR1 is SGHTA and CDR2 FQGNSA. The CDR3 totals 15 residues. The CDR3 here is CASSFNQGATDTQYF. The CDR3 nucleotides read TGTGCCAGCAGCTTTAACCAGGGGGCCACAGATACGCAGTATTTT.

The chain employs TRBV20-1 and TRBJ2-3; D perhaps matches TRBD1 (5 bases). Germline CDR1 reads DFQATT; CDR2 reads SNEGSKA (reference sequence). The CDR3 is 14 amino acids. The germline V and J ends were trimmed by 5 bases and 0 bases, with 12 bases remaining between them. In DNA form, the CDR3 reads TGCAGTGCTTGGGGCGGAACTAGCACAGATACGCAGTATTTT. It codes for CSAWGGTSTDTQYF.

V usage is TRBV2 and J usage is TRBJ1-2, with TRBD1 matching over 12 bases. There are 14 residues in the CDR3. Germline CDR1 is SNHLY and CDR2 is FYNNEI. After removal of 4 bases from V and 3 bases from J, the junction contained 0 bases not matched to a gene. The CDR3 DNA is TGTGCCAGCAGTGGGGACAGGGGGCACTATGGCTACACCTTC. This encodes CASSGDRGHYGYTF.

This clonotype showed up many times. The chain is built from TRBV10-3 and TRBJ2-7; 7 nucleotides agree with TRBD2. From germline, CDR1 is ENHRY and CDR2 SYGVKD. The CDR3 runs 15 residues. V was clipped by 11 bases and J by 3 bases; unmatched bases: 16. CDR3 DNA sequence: TGTGCCGTATCAGTGCTGAGGGAGGGCGTCTACGAGCAGTACTTC. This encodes CAVSVLREGVYEQYF.

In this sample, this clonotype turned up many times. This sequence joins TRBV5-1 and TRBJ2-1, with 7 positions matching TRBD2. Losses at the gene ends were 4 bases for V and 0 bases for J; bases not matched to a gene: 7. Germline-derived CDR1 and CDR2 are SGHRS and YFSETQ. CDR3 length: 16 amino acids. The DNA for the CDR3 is TGCGCCAGCAGCCTCCGCGGGAGTGGCTCCTACAATGAGCAGTTCTTC. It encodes CASSLRGSGSYNEQFF.

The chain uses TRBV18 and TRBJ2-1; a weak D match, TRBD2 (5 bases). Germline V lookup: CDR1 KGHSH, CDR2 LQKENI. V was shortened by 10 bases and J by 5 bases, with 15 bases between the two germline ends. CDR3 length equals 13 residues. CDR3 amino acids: CATKASADNEQFF. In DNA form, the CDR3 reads TGTGCCACTAAAGCCTCAGCGGACAATGAGCAGTTCTTC. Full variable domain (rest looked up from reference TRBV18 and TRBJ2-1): NAGVMQNPRHLVRRRGQEARLRCSPMKGHSHVYWYRQLPEEGLKFMVYLQKENIIDESGMPKERFSAEFPKEGPSILRIQQVVRGDSAAYFCATKASADNEQFFGPGTRLTVL.

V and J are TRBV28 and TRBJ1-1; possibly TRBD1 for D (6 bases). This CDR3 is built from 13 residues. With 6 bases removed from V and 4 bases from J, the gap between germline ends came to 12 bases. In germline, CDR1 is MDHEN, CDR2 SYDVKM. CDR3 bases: TGTGCCAGCAGAGGATCGGGGGCCACTGAAGCTTTCTTT. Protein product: CASRGSGATEAFF.

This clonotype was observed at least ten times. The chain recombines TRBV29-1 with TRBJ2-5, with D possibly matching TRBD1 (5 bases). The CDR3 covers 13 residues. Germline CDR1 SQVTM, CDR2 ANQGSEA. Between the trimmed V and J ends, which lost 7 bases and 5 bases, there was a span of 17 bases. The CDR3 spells CSATQGFFETQYF. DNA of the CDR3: TGCAGCGCTACTCAGGGTTTCTTCGAGACCCAGTACTTC.

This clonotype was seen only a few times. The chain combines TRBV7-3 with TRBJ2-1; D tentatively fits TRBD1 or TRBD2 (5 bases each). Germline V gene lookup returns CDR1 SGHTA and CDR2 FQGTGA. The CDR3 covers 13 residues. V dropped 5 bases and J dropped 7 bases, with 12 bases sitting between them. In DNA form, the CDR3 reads TGTGCCAGCAGCCTGGGACCGATTAATGAGCAGTTCTTC. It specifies CASSLGPINEQFF.

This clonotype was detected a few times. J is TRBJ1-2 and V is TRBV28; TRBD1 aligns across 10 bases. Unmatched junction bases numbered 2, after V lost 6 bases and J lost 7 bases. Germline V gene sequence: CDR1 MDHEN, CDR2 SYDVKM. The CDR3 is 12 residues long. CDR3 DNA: TGTGCCAGCAGGACAGGGGGCCGTGGCTACACCTTC. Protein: CASRTGGRGYTF.

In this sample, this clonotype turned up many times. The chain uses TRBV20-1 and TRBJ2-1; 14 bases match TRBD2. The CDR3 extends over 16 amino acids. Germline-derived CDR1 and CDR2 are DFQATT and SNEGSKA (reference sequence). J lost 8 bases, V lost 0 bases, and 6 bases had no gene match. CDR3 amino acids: CSARDWTSGGRDEQFF. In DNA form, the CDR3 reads TGCAGTGCTAGAGATTGGACTAGCGGGGGGCGCGATGAGCAGTTCTTC.

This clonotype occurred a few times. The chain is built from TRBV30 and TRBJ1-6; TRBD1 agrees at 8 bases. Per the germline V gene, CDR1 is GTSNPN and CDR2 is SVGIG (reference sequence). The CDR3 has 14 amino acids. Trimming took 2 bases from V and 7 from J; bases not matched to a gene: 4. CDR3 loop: CAWSSTGGNSPLHF. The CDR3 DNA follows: TGTGCCTGGAGTTCCACAGGGGGGAATTCACCCCTCCACTTT. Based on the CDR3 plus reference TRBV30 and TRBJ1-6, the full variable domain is SQTIHQWPATLVQPVGSPLSLECTVEGTSNPNLYWYRQAAGRGLQLLFYSVGIGQISSEVPQNLSASRPQDRQFILSSKKLLLSDSGFYLCAWSSTGGNSPLHFGNGTRLTVT.

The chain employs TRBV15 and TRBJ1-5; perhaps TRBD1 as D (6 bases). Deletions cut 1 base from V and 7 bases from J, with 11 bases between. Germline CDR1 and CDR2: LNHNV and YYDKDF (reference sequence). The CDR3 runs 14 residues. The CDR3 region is CATSRGGGAQPQHF. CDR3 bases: TGTGCCACCAGCAGAGGGGGGGGGGCGCAGCCCCAGCATTTT.

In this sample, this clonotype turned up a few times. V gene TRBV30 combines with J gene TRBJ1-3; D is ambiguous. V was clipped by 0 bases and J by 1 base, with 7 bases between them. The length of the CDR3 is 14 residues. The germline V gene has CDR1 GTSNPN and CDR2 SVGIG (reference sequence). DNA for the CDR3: TGTGCCTGGAGTGTATCCGGGTCTGGAAACACCATATATTTT. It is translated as CAWSVSGSGNTIYF.